One and the same sample provided the 10 T cell receptor beta chains below, sequenced in a study of blood T cell repertoires in COVID-19 (dated by TCRdb to about 2020). Library preparation used the immunoSEQ multiplex PCR assay. TCRdb obtained this table from immuneACCESS and retained in-frame rearrangements with V and J assigned. These tables miss some clones; where compared with another copy, unresolved V genes account for less than half of the shortfall, and the remainder is unexplained. The sample table records 180,000 or so clones; 80% to 85% of these occur just once. The ten largest make up roughly 6.9% of the sample. The sample consisted of PBMCs or T cells enriched from blood (not recorded which). All receptors derive from a man between 40 and 49 years old who had recovered from COVID-19.

J is TRBJ2-5 and V is TRBV7-2; 7 bases align to TRBD2. V dropped 2 bases and J dropped 3; count of bases not matched to a gene: 12. Germline CDR1 is SGHTA and CDR2 is FQGNSA. The CDR3 runs to 17 residues. This CDR3 reads CASSLRKRGKEEETQYF. Here the CDR3 DNA reads TGTGCCAGCAGCTTACGCAAGCGGGGAAAAGAAGAAGAGACCCAGTACTTC.

This chain connects TRBV7-2 to TRBJ1-4; D is unresolved. Germline CDR1 SGHTA, CDR2 FQGNSA. CDR3 length equals 15 residues. The V end lost 1 base, the J end lost 6 bases, and 12 bases lay between the germline ends. The CDR3 loop is CASSLGRQMDEKLFF. The CDR3 nucleotides are TGTGCCAGCAGCTTAGGGCGGCAGATGGATGAAAAACTGTTTTTT.

The V and J genes are TRBV2 and TRBJ1-2; 7 bases are shared with TRBD1. The CDR3 is 16 amino acids. With 5 bases clipped from V and 7 bases from J, the junction kept 16 bases outside the gene matches. CDR1 is SNHLY and CDR2 is FYNNEI in the germline V gene. The CDR3 region has the DNA TGTGCCAGCAGTTCCCCCTGGGAAGGGGGCGGGCGTGGCTACACCTTC. This sequence encodes CASSSPWEGGGRGYTF. Full variable domain (remainder filled in from reference TRBV2 and TRBJ1-2): EPEVTQTPSHQVTQMGQEVILRCVPISNHLYFYWYRQILGQKVEFLVSFYNNEISEKSEIFDDQFSVERPDGSNFTLKIRSTKLEDSAMYFCASSSPWEGGGRGYTFGSGTRLTVV.

The V gene is TRBV9, the J gene TRBJ1-2; D uncertain. CDR3 length equals 17 residues. V lost 4 bases to trimming and J lost 3 bases, with 22 bases between them. Germline V gene lookup returns CDR1 SGDLS and CDR2 YYNGEE. The CDR3 spells CASSPETAPASHYGYTF. The CDR3 nucleotides are TGTGCCAGCAGCCCGGAGACGGCCCCGGCCTCCCACTATGGCTACACCTTC. Looking up the rest from reference TRBV9 and TRBJ1-2 gives the full variable domain: DSGVTQTPKHLITATGQRVTLRCSPRSGDLSVYWYQQSLDQGLQFLIQYYNGEERAKGNILERFSAQQFPDLHSELNLSSLELGDSALYFCASSPETAPASHYGYTFGSGTRLTVV.

The chain combines TRBV19 with TRBJ1-2; D is perhaps TRBD1 (6 bases). CDR1 and CDR2 from the germline V gene are LNHDA and SQIVND (reference sequence). V was trimmed by 6 bases and J by 0 bases, leaving 14 bases between them. CDR3 length: 15 amino acids. CDR3 sequence: CASSTGRLSNYGYTF. The CDR3, as DNA: TGTGCCAGTAGCACAGGGAGACTTTCTAACTATGGCTACACCTTC.

This sequence joins TRBV7-2 and TRBJ2-2; unclear D gene. CDR1 is SGHTA and CDR2 is FQGNSA in the germline V gene. The V end lost 1 base, the J end lost 5 bases, and 8 bases lay between the germline ends. CDR3 size: 14 residues. CDR3 nucleotides: TGTGCCAGCAGCTTAGAACCCTATACCGGGGAGCTGTTTTTT. Protein product: CASSLEPYTGELFF.

The J gene is TRBJ2-3, the V gene TRBV4-2; 13 bases align to TRBD2. CDR3 length: 17 amino acids. Germline loops: CDR1 LGHNA, CDR2 YNFKEQ. The V segment lost 1 base and the J segment 2 bases; nucleotides outside the gene matches: 3. The CDR3 region is CASSQGLAGGLTDTQYF. The CDR3 DNA follows: TGTGCCAGCAGCCAAGGACTAGCGGGGGGCCTCACAGATACGCAGTATTTT.

This rearrangement joins TRBV6-5 to TRBJ1-5; 7 bases map to TRBD1. The V gene's germline CDR1 is MNHEY and CDR2 SVGAGI. V was clipped by 7 bases and J by 7 bases; unmatched bases: 7. The CDR3 extends over 13 amino acids. The CDR3 DNA follows: TGTGCCAGCACGGGGCAGGGGGGCCAGCCCCAGCATTTT. It yields the protein CASTGQGGQPQHF.

This rearrangement joins TRBV2 to TRBJ2-3; TRBD2 matches at 7 bases. Per germline, CDR1 SNHLY and CDR2 FYNNEI. This CDR3 is built from 16 residues. V was pared by 6 bases and J by 2 bases, with 11 bases of the junction left unmatched. Here the CDR3 DNA reads TGTGCCAGCAGCTTTTCCGGGGCGGGGGTCACAGATACGCAGTATTTT. This translates into CASSFSGAGVTDTQYF.

This chain links TRBV4-3 with TRBJ2-1; weak D call: TRBD1 (6 bases). The V gene lost 0 bases and the J gene lost 8 bases, with 11 bases spanning the gap. In germline, CDR1 is LGHNA, CDR2 YSLEER. CDR3 length: 14 amino acids. The CDR3 nucleotides are TGCGCCAGCAGCCAAGAACAGGGAAGCGATGAGCAGTTCTTC. It translates to CASSQEQGSDEQFF.